These 18 T cell receptor beta chains share one sample of origin, sequenced in a study of T cell repertoires in cytomegalovirus infection. TCRdb passed the reads through MiXCR, listing each CDR3 protein once. This sample has about 300,000 distinct CDR3 sequences; about 9.1% occur once, and the top ten carry more than 2.5%. Input material: PBMCs. These receptor sequences come from a human donor in good health (CMV status not recorded). Some clones in this sample may be carry-over from other donors' samples.

This clonotype has a count of ten or more. V usage is TRBV27 and J usage is TRBJ1-2; 8 nucleotides align to TRBD1. Germline assignment: CDR1 MNHEY and CDR2 SMNVEV (reference sequence). V was clipped by 5 bases and J by 2 bases; unmatched bases: 7. There are 15 residues in the CDR3. DNA of the CDR3: TGTGCCAGCAGTCCCTCCAGGACAGGGAACTATGGCTACACCTTC. This codes for CASSPSRTGNYGYTF.

This clonotype was found many times. This rearrangement joins TRBV7-2 to TRBJ2-1; no clear D. This CDR3 comprises 12 residues. CDR1 and CDR2 from the germline V gene are SGHTA and FQGNSA. V was trimmed by 6 bases and J by 7 bases, leaving 10 bases between them. The CDR3 spells CASSSWSNEQFF. The CDR3 nucleotides read TGTGCCAGCAGTTCATGGAGTAATGAGCAGTTCTTC.

The CDR3 nucleotides are TGTGCCAGTAGTAGGCAACAGGGCAGCGAGCAGTTCTTC. Translating it yields CASSRQQGSEQFF. The V call is TRBV19, the J call TRBJ2-1, with D possibly matching TRBD1 (6 bases). V was cut by 4 bases and J by 10 bases, with 14 bases left in between. Germline V gene data show CDR1 as LNHDA and CDR2 as SQIVND (reference sequence). This CDR3 is built from 13 residues.

This clonotype was picked up many times. This chain joins TRBV29-1 and TRBJ2-1, with unresolved D. The CDR3 loop spans 14 amino acids. Germline values: CDR1 SQVTM, CDR2 ANQGSEA. Trimming left V 5 bases short and J 10 bases short, with 21 bases between. CDR3 amino acids: CSVKGVMDSYEQFF. The CDR3 nucleotides are TGCAGCGTTAAGGGTGTTATGGATTCCTACGAGCAGTTCTTC.

This clonotype was observed many times. The chain couples TRBV4-2 to TRBJ2-1, with D hard to call. In germline, CDR1 is LGHNA, CDR2 YNFKEQ. V was cut by 2 bases and J by 9 bases, with 5 bases left in between. The CDR3 is 11 amino acids. The CDR3 region has the DNA TGTGCCAGCAGCCAATTGAGTGAGCAGTTCTTC. Translating gives CASSQLSEQFF.

This clonotype was seen many times. V usage is TRBV10-2 and J usage is TRBJ1-1, with a tentative D call TRBD1 (6 bases). Germline CDR1 reads WSHSY; CDR2 reads SAAADI. The CDR3 consists of 14 residues. V lost 6 bases, J lost 0 bases, and 11 bases lay in between. The chain's CDR3 is CASRQGHMNTEAFF. The CDR3 DNA reads TGCGCCAGCAGGCAGGGACACATGAACACTGAAGCTTTCTTT.

This clonotype was seen many times. The chain carries TRBV7-9 and TRBJ2-3; possible D gene TRBD2, 6 bases. The CDR3 contains 16 residues. Germline CDR1 and CDR2: SEHNR and FQNEAQ (reference sequence). Trimming took 5 bases from V and 3 from J, leaving 18 bases between them. This CDR3 reads CASSRLDAGRTDTQYF. The CDR3 bases are TGTGCCAGCAGCCGACTAGATGCGGGGCGTACAGATACGCAGTATTTT. Together with reference TRBV7-9 and TRBJ2-3, the CDR3 gives the full variable domain: DTGVSQNPRHKITKRGQNVTFRCDPISEHNRLYWYRQTLGQGPEFLTYFQNEAQLEKSRLLSDRFSAERPKGSFSTLEIQRTEQGDSAMYLCASSRLDAGRTDTQYFGPGTRLTVL.

Ten or more counts support this clonotype. The chain carries TRBV28 and TRBJ2-7; the D gene is possibly TRBD1 (6 bases). The CDR3 runs to 13 residues. In germline, CDR1 is MDHEN, CDR2 SYDVKM. V lost 2 bases to trimming and J lost 3 bases, with 8 bases between them. The CDR3 DNA follows: TGTGCCAGCAGTTTAGAGGACAGCTACGAGCAGTACGTC. Amino acids: CASSLEDSYEQYV.

The table lists this clonotype with a few counts. The rearrangement links TRBV6-5 to TRBJ2-3, with a possible D match to TRBD2 (5 bases). CDR1 and CDR2 (germline): MNHEY, SVGAGI. The CDR3 runs to 15 residues. V lost 3 bases and J lost 2, with 12 bases in between. DNA for the CDR3: TGTGCCAGCAGTTATGACGGGATTTACACAGATACGCAGTATTTT. It translates to CASSYDGIYTDTQYF.

There are many counts of this clonotype. This chain uses TRBV11-2 with TRBJ2-1; D is possibly TRBD1 or TRBD2 (5 bases each). CDR3 size: 14 residues. Germline V gene data show CDR1 as SGHAT and CDR2 as FQNNGV. Trimming shortened V by 5 bases and J by 6 bases, and 14 bases separated the two germline ends. The CDR3 here is CASSPMGVGNEQFF. The CDR3 bases are TGTGCCAGCAGCCCGATGGGGGTAGGCAATGAGCAGTTCTTC.

The J gene is TRBJ2-7, the V gene TRBV28, with 11 positions matching TRBD1. The germline gives CDR1 MDHEN, CDR2 SYDVKM. This CDR3 comprises 15 residues. Trimming at V came to 6 bases and at J to 3 bases, leaving 7 bases not matched to a gene. CDR3 loop: CASSPGGTGGYEQYV. DNA for the CDR3: TGTGCCAGCAGCCCAGGGGGGACAGGGGGCTACGAGCAGTACGTC.

The chain is built from TRBV12-3 or TRBV12-4 and TRBJ2-1; 7 positions match TRBD2. There are 15 residues in the CDR3. V was clipped by 3 bases and J by 8 bases; unmatched bases: 10. The CDR3 region is CASSLSGASRDEQFF. DNA for the CDR3: TGTGCCAGCAGTTTGAGCGGGGCCTCTAGGGATGAGCAGTTCTTC.

This clonotype was counted at least ten times. The V and J genes are TRBV5-6 and TRBJ1-1; D perhaps matches TRBD1 (5 bases). V dropped 1 base and J dropped 5 bases, with 12 bases sitting between them. There are 14 residues in the CDR3. CDR1 is SGHDT, CDR2 YYEEEE, per germline. The CDR3 region is CASSLKGRKTEAFF. The CDR3 DNA sequence: TGTGCCAGCAGCTTGAAGGGGAGGAAGACTGAAGCTTTCTTT. The full variable domain, completed using reference TRBV5-6 and TRBJ1-1, is DAGVTQSPTHLIKTRGQQVTLRCSPKSGHDTVSWYQQALGQGPQFIFQYYEEEERQRGNFPDRFSGHQFPNYSSELNVNALLLGDSALYLCASSLKGRKTEAFFGQGTRLTVV.

This clonotype was seen at least ten times. This chain connects TRBV6-6 to TRBJ2-7; 7 nucleotides align to TRBD2. The V segment lost 0 bases and the J segment 2 bases; nucleotides outside the gene matches: 10. The CDR3 runs to 17 residues. Germline CDR1 and CDR2: MNHNY and SVGAGI (reference sequence). CDR3 nucleotide sequence: TGTGCCAGCAGTTACTCGATAAGGGATGCGGGGGCCTACGAGCAGTACTTC. This codes for CASSYSIRDAGAYEQYF.

Many counts were recorded for this clonotype. The rearrangement joins TRBV6-5 to TRBJ1-2; D uncertain. Germline CDR1 is MNHEY and CDR2 is SVGAGI. Deletions cut 0 bases from V and 8 bases from J, with 7 bases between. The length of the CDR3 is 12 residues. The CDR3 protein is CASSYSRGGYTF. The CDR3 DNA reads TGTGCCAGCAGTTACTCGCGGGGAGGCTACACCTTC.

This clonotype was detected ten times or more. V and J are TRBV28 and TRBJ1-6, with 9 bases aligning to TRBD1. The CDR3 is 16 amino acids. Germline CDR1 reads MDHEN; CDR2 reads SYDVKM. Trimming removed 5 bases from V and 6 bases from J; junction bases left unmatched: 8. DNA for the CDR3: TGTGCCAGCAGTGGAGGGACAGGGCGGCTTAATTCACCCCTCCACTTT. It codes for CASSGGTGRLNSPLHF.

The chain employs TRBV27 and TRBJ2-7; TRBD1 aligns across 11 bases. CDR3 length: 14 amino acids. The ends lost 8 bases at V and 4 bases at J; junction bases unmatched: 7. Germline CDR1 reads MNHEY; CDR2 reads SMNVEV (reference sequence). CDR3 bases: TGTGCCAGCTCACGGACAGGGGGCCCTTACGAGCAGTACTTC. Translation: CASSRTGGPYEQYF.

This clonotype was observed at least ten times. The rearrangement links TRBV6-5 to TRBJ2-7; D is ambiguous. There are 15 residues in the CDR3. Germline lookup yields CDR1 MNHEY and CDR2 SVGAGI. The V end lost 0 bases, the J end lost 4 bases, and 13 bases lay between the germline ends. In DNA, the CDR3 is TGTGCCAGCAGTTACTCCTACCAGGCCCCTTACGAGCAGTACGTC. It is translated as CASSYSYQAPYEQYV.